This T cell receptor beta chain emerged from a study of blood T cell repertoires in COVID-19. Assay: immunoSEQ multiplex PCR; the TCRdb copy retains only in-frame clones and omits some. The data show just over 300,000 clones, over 80% seen once. J gave up 9 bases and V 4 bases, and 7 bases lay outside the gene matches. CDR3 length: 14 amino acids. CDR1 is LGHDT and CDR2 is YNNKEL in the germline V gene (reference sequence). Everyone who took part was roughly 18 to 100 years old, and they came from some 23 US areas. Assignment of participants to cohorts was predicated upon participant-reported clinical history.

The TCR sequence derives from a woman aged 18-29 years who had recovered from COVID-19. The sample consisted of PBMCs or T cells enriched from blood (not recorded which). The chain employs TRBV3-1 (or the pseudogene TRBV3-2) and TRBJ2-1; 9 positions match TRBD2. The CDR3 sequence: CASSPDSGSGEQFF. The CDR3 coding sequence is TGTGCCAGCAGCCCGGATAGCGGGAGCGGTGAGCAGTTCTTC.